One sample yielded the 30 T cell receptor beta chains listed below, sequenced in a study of T cells in localized non-small cell lung cancer. The protocol was immunoSEQ multiplex PCR, while the TCRdb copy is restricted to in-frame clones and leaves out a portion. The table shows about 64,000 clones, with approximately 80% occurring only once. Sample: PBMCs, taken before any cancer treatment. These receptors were collected from a man aged 40 to 75 with stage II lung adenocarcinoma.

V gene TRBV11-2 combines with J gene TRBJ2-3; D is unresolved. CDR1 SGHAT and CDR2 FQNNGV come from the germline V gene. The ends were cut back, 1 base at V and 3 bases at J, with 8 bases in the middle. This CDR3 is 14 amino acids long. The CDR3 bases are TGTGCCAGCAGCTTAGGGACGAAGACAGATACGCAGTATTTT. Its translation: CASSLGTKTDTQYF.

The chain joins TRBV25-1 to TRBJ1-3; no reliable D call. CDR3 size: 16 residues. Germline V lookup: CDR1 MGHDK, CDR2 SYGVNS. V was shortened by 7 bases and J by 0 bases, with 16 bases between the two germline ends. For the CDR3, the DNA is TGTGCCAGCACCTATGGGAGGTTAAACTCTGGAAACACCATATATTTT. Protein sequence: CASTYGRLNSGNTIYF.

The V gene is TRBV7-9, the J gene TRBJ1-3; D is possibly TRBD1 (5 bases). Germline V CDR1 and CDR2: SEHNR, FQNEAQ (reference sequence). CDR3 length: 15 residues. V lost 2 bases to trimming and J lost 1 base, with 9 bases between them. The CDR3 region has the DNA TGTGCCAGCAGCTTACAGGGTCTTTCTGGAAACACCATATATTTT. Its protein is CASSLQGLSGNTIYF.

The rearrangement uses TRBV7-8 and TRBJ2-1; 14 nucleotides match TRBD2. CDR1 SGHVS and CDR2 FQNEAQ come from the germline V gene. CDR3 size: 15 residues. V shed 5 bases, J shed 7 bases, and the junction held 4 bases outside the gene matches. The CDR3 loop is CASSQGTSGSNEQFF. The CDR3 DNA sequence: TGTGCCAGCAGCCAAGGGACTAGCGGGAGTAATGAGCAGTTCTTC.

The chain couples TRBV10-3 to TRBJ2-3; 14 nucleotides align to TRBD2. Germline V lookup: CDR1 ENHRY, CDR2 SYGVKD. This CDR3 comprises 15 residues. The junction had 4 bases not matched to a gene; V was cut back by 6 bases and J by 5 bases. CDR3 in DNA: TGTGCCATCAGCGGGACTAGCGGGGGTGGAGATACGCAGTATTTT. It codes for CAISGTSGGGDTQYF.

V gene TRBV27 combines with J gene TRBJ2-1; 9 positions match TRBD2. This CDR3 has 15 amino acids. Germline-derived CDR1 and CDR2 are MNHEY and SMNVEV (reference sequence). With V trimmed by 7 bases and J by 7 bases, 11 bases remained unmatched. CDR3 nucleotides: TGTGCCAGCATGGGGCTAGCGGGAATCAGAAATGAGCAGTTCTTC. Protein sequence: CASMGLAGIRNEQFF.

The chain joins TRBV9 to TRBJ1-5, with 10 bases identical to TRBD1. V lost 4 bases to trimming and J lost 2 bases; unmatched junction nucleotides: 3. The germline V gene encodes CDR1 SGDLS and CDR2 YYNGEE. The CDR3 consists of 15 residues. The CDR3 spells CASSPGTGGNQPQHF. CDR3 bases: TGTGCCAGCAGCCCAGGGACAGGGGGCAATCAGCCCCAGCATTTT.

The chain has TRBV10-2 and TRBJ1-2; the match to TRBD1 covers 7 bases. Unmatched junction bases numbered 4, after V lost 5 bases and J lost 4 bases. The CDR3 has 13 residues. Germline V gene data show CDR1 as WSHSY and CDR2 as SAAADI. CDR3 protein: CASSPQGVYGYTF. CDR3 DNA: TGCGCCAGCAGTCCCCAGGGGGTCTATGGCTACACCTTC.

V usage is TRBV30 and J usage is TRBJ2-3, with TRBD1 as a possible D gene (6 bases). Trimming took off 3 bases at V and 5 bases at J, with 6 bases between the two ends. CDR1 and CDR2 (germline): GTSNPN, SVGIG (reference sequence). The CDR3 has 11 residues. CDR3 residues: CAWSRGDTQYF. CDR3 nucleotides: TGTGCCTGGAGCAGGGGAGATACGCAGTATTTT. Filled out from reference TRBV30 and TRBJ2-3, the complete variable domain reads SQTIHQWPATLVQPVGSPLSLECTVEGTSNPNLYWYRQAAGRGLQLLFYSVGIGQISSEVPQNLSASRPQDRQFILSSKKLLLSDSGFYLCAWSRGDTQYFGPGTRLTVL.

The V call is TRBV5-6, the J call TRBJ1-5; D perhaps matches TRBD1 (6 bases). The CDR3 loop spans 16 amino acids. Trimming took off 4 bases at V and 1 base at J, with 15 bases between the two ends. Per the germline V gene, CDR1 is SGHDT and CDR2 is YYEEEE. CDR3 DNA: TGTGCCAGCAGCGCAGCGGGGGGCTTAAGCAATCAGCCCCAGCATTTT. Its protein is CASSAAGGLSNQPQHF.

This sequence joins TRBV4-3 and TRBJ1-4; 10 bases agree with TRBD1. The junction had 7 bases not matched to a gene; V was cut back by 1 base and J by 2 bases. This CDR3 is 18 amino acids long. Germline V CDR1 and CDR2: LGHNA, YSLEER. CDR3 nucleotide sequence: TGCGCCAGCAGCCAAGGGACGACAGGGGGCGATACTAATGAAAAACTGTTTTTT. This translates into CASSQGTTGGDTNEKLFF.

The rearrangement uses TRBV19 and TRBJ2-3; weak D call: TRBD1 (6 bases). Per the germline V gene, CDR1 is LNHDA and CDR2 is SQIVND (reference sequence). This CDR3 has 14 amino acids. V was pared by 8 bases and J by 4 bases, with 16 bases between. CDR3 sequence: CASHRDGSADTQYF. The CDR3 DNA reads TGTGCCAGTCACAGGGACGGGTCGGCAGATACGCAGTATTTT.

The chain recombines TRBV6-4 with TRBJ1-2; the match to TRBD1 covers 8 bases. V was clipped by 6 bases and J by 5 bases; unmatched bases: 5. This CDR3 has 13 amino acids. Germline CDR1 reads MRHNA; CDR2 reads SNTAGT. The CDR3 DNA sequence: TGTGCCAGCAGCCCCGACAGGGGATATGGCTACACCTTC. Protein sequence: CASSPDRGYGYTF.

The chain couples TRBV10-3 to TRBJ1-1; D is unresolved. CDR1 and CDR2 from the germline V gene are ENHRY and SYGVKD. The CDR3 loop spans 13 amino acids. Trimming removed 0 bases from V and 8 bases from J, with 10 bases in between. CDR3 bases: TGTGCCATCAGTGAGTCGAATTGGTCAGAAGCTTTCTTT. Its translation: CAISESNWSEAFF.

This chain links TRBV20-1 with TRBJ2-3; D is unresolved. CDR1 is DFQATT and CDR2 is SNEGSKA in the germline V gene (reference sequence). The CDR3 totals 10 residues. With 5 bases removed from V and 5 bases from J, the gap between germline ends came to 5 bases. The CDR3 coding sequence is TGCAGTGCTCGGAAAGATACGCAGTATTTT. Protein sequence: CSARKDTQYF.

The CDR3 DNA reads as TGTGCCAGTAGGAGGACAGGGGAAGAGACCCAGTACTTC. This encodes CASRRTGEETQYF. This chain joins TRBV19 and TRBJ2-5; 9 bases are a match to TRBD1. CDR3 length: 13 residues. V lost 6 bases and J lost 3; bases outside the gene matches: 2. The germline V gene has CDR1 LNHDA and CDR2 SQIVND (reference sequence).

The chain recombines TRBV6-6 with TRBJ2-1; 11 bases are shared with TRBD2. With 10 bases clipped from V and 8 bases from J, the junction kept 13 bases outside the gene matches. From germline, CDR1 is MNHNY and CDR2 SVGAGI (reference sequence). The CDR3 runs 15 residues. DNA of the CDR3: TGTGCCACCCGACCCGGGACTAGCGGAATGGATGAGCAGTTCTTC. Translating gives CATRPGTSGMDEQFF.

The chain has TRBV5-1 and TRBJ2-1; tentatively, D is TRBD1 (5 bases). CDR3 length equals 15 residues. CDR1 is SGHRS and CDR2 is YFSETQ in the germline V gene. V shed 4 bases and J shed 0 bases, with 11 bases lying between them. The CDR3: CASSQDSNSYNEQFF. CDR3 nucleotide sequence: TGCGCCAGCAGCCAAGACAGCAACTCCTACAATGAGCAGTTCTTC.

For this clone: The same CDR3 is also encoded by other DNA sequences in this sample. J is TRBJ2-3 and V is TRBV7-3, with D tentatively TRBD2 (5 bases). With 5 bases removed from V and 2 bases from J, the gap between germline ends came to 11 bases. The germline V gene encodes CDR1 SGHTA and CDR2 FQGTGA. This CDR3 is 14 amino acids long. The CDR3, as DNA: TGTGCCAGCAGCCCCGGAGGAATCACAGATACGCAGTATTTT. It translates to CASSPGGITDTQYF.

This sequence joins TRBV9 and TRBJ1-5; 8 nucleotides match TRBD1. The CDR3 sequence is 14 residues long. CDR1 SGDLS and CDR2 YYNGEE come from the germline V gene. Germline trimming cut 0 bases from V and 8 bases from J; bases unmatched to any gene: 4. CDR3 nucleotide sequence: TGTGCCAGCAGCGTAGCAGGGGGCAGGGAGCCCCAGCATTTT. Translation gives CASSVAGGREPQHF.

The V call is TRBV28, the J call TRBJ2-3, with 7 bases lining up with TRBD1. The V and J ends lost 3 bases and 4 bases, in that order; junction bases with no gene match: 10. The V gene's germline CDR1 is MDHEN and CDR2 SYDVKM. The CDR3 spans 16 residues. In nucleotides, the CDR3 is TGTGCCAGCAGTTTTCTACTGGGGGACAGAGCAGATACGCAGTATTTT. Translation: CASSFLLGDRADTQYF.

The chain couples TRBV7-3 to TRBJ2-3, with 8 nucleotides matching TRBD2. Per the germline V gene, CDR1 is SGHTA and CDR2 is FQGTGA. V lost 0 bases to trimming and J lost 5 bases; unmatched junction nucleotides: 7. CDR3 length equals 16 residues. CDR3: CASSLTAGVNGDTQYF. The CDR3 nucleotides read TGTGCCAGCAGCTTAACAGCGGGAGTCAATGGAGATACGCAGTATTTT.

This clone has only a few counts. The genes are TRBV28 and TRBJ1-5; D gene ambiguous. This CDR3 has 15 residues. V lost 3 bases and J 6 bases, leaving 15 bases between the germline ends. CDR1 is MDHEN and CDR2 is SYDVKM in the germline V gene. The CDR3 bases are TGTGCCAGCAGTTTCCCGCCGGGGAGAGGTCAGCCCCAGCATTTT. Its translation: CASSFPPGRGQPQHF.

CDR3 bases: TGTGCCAGCACCAATGGGGGGCGCACTGAAGCTTTCTTT. Translated, it gives CASTNGGRTEAFF. V is TRBV7-2 and J is TRBJ1-1; perhaps TRBD1 as D (6 bases). Germline V gene sequence: CDR1 SGHTA, CDR2 FQGNSA. The V end was cut by 7 bases, the J end by 4 bases, with 13 bases between. CDR3 size: 13 residues.

The rearrangement joins TRBV9 to TRBJ2-1; D gene unclear. CDR1 SGDLS and CDR2 YYNGEE come from the germline V gene. Trimming took 0 bases from V and 3 from J, leaving 10 bases between them. The CDR3 contains 15 residues. CDR3 region: CASSVAGASYNEQFF. CDR3 DNA sequence: TGTGCCAGCAGCGTAGCTGGAGCGAGCTACAATGAGCAGTTCTTC.

The chain employs TRBV12-5 and TRBJ1-5; maybe TRBD1 (5 bases). With 5 bases removed from V and 3 bases from J, the gap between germline ends came to 11 bases. Per the germline V gene, CDR1 is LGHNT and CDR2 is FRNRAP. This CDR3 comprises 14 residues. The CDR3 loop reads CASGRGVSNQPQHF. Written as DNA, the CDR3 is TGTGCTAGTGGTCGGGGGGTGTCCAATCAGCCCCAGCATTTT.

The V and J genes are TRBV30 and TRBJ1-2; D ambiguous. This CDR3 contains 13 residues. Trimming cost V 7 bases and J 3 bases, with 15 bases left between them. CDR1 is GTSNPN, CDR2 SVGIG, per germline (reference sequence). The CDR3 nucleotides read TGTGCCTCCTCAAGGACGGACCACTATGGCTACACCTTC. It specifies CASSRTDHYGYTF.

The chain is built from TRBV19 and TRBJ2-7; D is undetermined. Germline lookup yields CDR1 LNHDA and CDR2 SQIVND (reference sequence). Between the trimmed V and J ends, which lost 6 bases and 2 bases, there was a span of 11 bases. This CDR3 has 13 residues. The chain's CDR3 is CASSPGPPYEQYF. In DNA, the CDR3 is TGTGCCAGTAGCCCCGGGCCACCCTACGAGCAGTACTTC.

The genes are TRBV7-9 and TRBJ2-5; 7 bases align to TRBD1. Germline CDR1 SEHNR, CDR2 FQNEAQ (reference sequence). J was trimmed by 5 bases and V by 5 bases; bases with no gene match: 5. CDR3 length: 13 residues. Here the CDR3 reads CASSRQGWETQYF. DNA of the CDR3: TGTGCCAGCAGCAGACAGGGCTGGGAGACCCAGTACTTC.

The chain recombines TRBV7-2 with TRBJ2-2; D ambiguous. With 0 bases removed from V and 1 base from J, the gap between germline ends came to 3 bases. This CDR3 region has 14 residues. The germline V gene has CDR1 SGHTA and CDR2 FQGNSA. Here the CDR3 reads CASSLAGNTGELFF. In DNA, the CDR3 is TGTGCCAGCAGCTTAGCCGGGAACACCGGGGAGCTGTTTTTT.